These 9 T cell receptor beta chains came from one sample sequenced in a study of cytomegalovirus exposure and HLA in healthy donors. This PCR relied on a set of 60 Vbeta primers and 13 Jbeta primers. Method: immunoSEQ multiplex PCR; TCRdb's copy keeps in-frame clones and lacks some. The sample lists about 140,000 clones; 73% were seen once. The sequenced sample consisted of PBMCs. All receptors come from a woman aged 35 to 49 in good health and CMV-seronegative.

Concerning this clone itself: At one of its ends the junction is not consistent with the germline gene, which may arise from a read error. J is TRBJ2-2 and V is TRBV7-7, with TRBD2 identical over 7 bases. CDR1 is SSHAT, CDR2 FNYEAQ, per germline (reference sequence). This CDR3 spans 13 amino acids. This chain's CDR3 is CASSSRGAGELFF. The CDR3 DNA follows: TGTGCTAGCAGCTCTCGGGGGGCCGGGGAGCTGTTTTTT.

V is TRBV9 and J is TRBJ1-1; D ambiguous. With 0 bases removed from V and 6 bases from J, the gap between germline ends came to 9 bases. This CDR3 comprises 13 residues. In germline, CDR1 is SGDLS, CDR2 YYNGEE. The CDR3 region has the DNA TGTGCCAGCAGCGTAGACGGGGATTCTGAAGCTTTCTTT. It specifies CASSVDGDSEAFF.

This clone was seen just once. Here the CDR3 reads CASSVAGNQPQHF. The CDR3 DNA sequence: TGTGCCAGTAGTGTGGCAGGGAATCAGCCCCAGCATTTT. J is TRBJ1-5 and V is TRBV19; tentatively, D is TRBD1 (5 bases). Germline CDR1 reads LNHDA; CDR2 reads SQIVND (reference sequence). V dropped 5 bases and J dropped 4 bases, with 9 bases sitting between them. This CDR3 has 13 residues.

This sequence joins TRBV7-2 and TRBJ2-1; D not certain. The V gene's germline CDR1 is SGHTA and CDR2 FQGNSA. V shed 5 bases and J shed 4 bases, with 6 bases lying between them. The CDR3 sequence is 12 residues long. CDR3 sequence (DNA): TGTGCCAGCAGCCCAGGATACAATGAGCAGTTCTTC. Protein sequence: CASSPGYNEQFF.

The chain links TRBV28 to TRBJ2-7; 8 bases fit TRBD2. Germline values: CDR1 MDHEN, CDR2 SYDVKM. V was clipped by 3 bases and J by 3 bases; unmatched bases: 10. The CDR3 has 16 residues. The DNA of the CDR3 is TGTGCCAGCAGTTTTCTCCTACTAGCGGCCAACTACGAGCAGTACTTC. Its protein product is CASSFLLLAANYEQYF.

The chain uses TRBV9 and TRBJ2-1, with 10 bases identical to TRBD2. Unmatched junction bases numbered 11, after V lost 1 base and J lost 7 bases. The CDR3 loop spans 17 amino acids. From germline, CDR1 is SGDLS and CDR2 YYNGEE. CDR3 nucleotide sequence: TGTGCCAGCAGCGTACAAGCGCGGGCTAGCGGGGGTAATGAGCAGTTCTTC. The encoded protein is CASSVQARASGGNEQFF.

The rearrangement joins TRBV7-8 to TRBJ2-7; the D gene is possibly TRBD1 (5 bases). Per germline, CDR1 SGHVS and CDR2 FQNEAQ. V lost 1 base and J 2 bases, leaving 12 bases between the germline ends. The CDR3 contains 15 residues. The CDR3 nucleotides are TGTGCCAGCAGCTTAGTCCAGGGCACAGCCTACGAGCAGTACTTC. Translating gives CASSLVQGTAYEQYF. Supplemented by reference TRBV7-8 and TRBJ2-7, the full variable domain reads GAGVSQSPRYKVAKRGQDVALRCDPISGHVSLFWYQQALGQGPEFLTYFQNEAQLDKSGLPSDRFFAERPEGSVSTLKIQRTQQEDSAVYLCASSLVQGTAYEQYFGPGTRLTVT.

V gene TRBV10-3 combines with J gene TRBJ1-5; a possible D gene is TRBD1 (5 bases). The V end lost 2 bases, the J end lost 2 bases, and 10 bases lay between the germline ends. Germline V CDR1 and CDR2: ENHRY, SYGVKD. The CDR3 has 15 amino acids. The CDR3 coding sequence is TGTGCCATCAGTGAGGAAGGGGTTGGCAATCAGCCCCAGCATTTT. Translating it yields CAISEEGVGNQPQHF.

The chain recombines TRBV27 with TRBJ2-3; 8 positions match TRBD2. Germline assignment: CDR1 MNHEY and CDR2 SMNVEV (reference sequence). The length of the CDR3 is 14 residues. V lost 5 bases, J lost 1 base, and 2 bases stayed unmatched. The CDR3 nucleotides are TGTGCCAGCAGTGGAGCGGGGGGCACAGATACGCAGTATTTT. As protein: CASSGAGGTDTQYF.